This T cell receptor (beta chain) was found in a study of cytomegalovirus exposure and HLA in healthy donors. The method was immunoSEQ multiplex PCR; TCRdb's version includes in-frame clones alone and lacks a portion of them. The data show 190,000 or so clones, roughly 84% seen once. In regard to this clone: What it binds is unknown.

The CDR3 is 14 amino acids. Germline CDR1 is SNHLY and CDR2 is FYNNEI. Trimming stripped 3 bases from V and 8 bases from J, with 16 bases between. Study conclusions and caveats: Subsequent analysis showed first-cohort TCR clusters tending to co-occur in 95 to 150 validation repertoires.

Sequencing was done on a sample of PBMCs. The TCR comes from a woman in her 30s in good health and CMV-seropositive. This chain links TRBV2 with TRBJ1-2, with a weak D call TRBD1 (5 bases). CDR3 residues: CASSDWGDRAGYTF. Here the CDR3 DNA reads TGTGCCAGCAGTGATTGGGGGGACCGGGCGGGCTACACCTTC. Full variable domain (remainder filled in from reference TRBV2 and TRBJ1-2): EPEVTQTPSHQVTQMGQEVILRCVPISNHLYFYWYRQILGQKVEFLVSFYNNEISEKSEIFDDQFSVERPDGSNFTLKIRSTKLEDSAMYFCASSDWGDRAGYTFGSGTRLTVV.